The 21 T cell receptor beta chains below were found in one sample sequenced in a study of blood T cell repertoires in COVID-19. This table comes from immunoSEQ multiplex PCR, and its TCRdb copy is limited to in-frame clones, with some not included. Among about 240,000 clones listed, roughly nine tenths were seen once. Sequencing used peripheral blood. These receptors all stem from a man aged 60 to 69 who had recovered from COVID-19.

The chain is built from TRBV21-1 and TRBJ2-7; no check of the table's D call, TRBD2, against the DNA was made. TRBV21-1 is reported as a pseudogene. This CDR3 contains 12 residues. CDR3 nucleotide sequence: TGTGCCAGCAGGATAAGGAGGGCTAGGATGGATGTC. Its protein product is CASRIRRARMDV.

The J gene is TRBJ2-1, the V gene TRBV5-1; TRBD2 aligns across 10 bases. Unmatched junction bases numbered 3, after V lost 0 bases and J lost 6 bases. The germline gives CDR1 SGHRS, CDR2 YFSETQ. This CDR3 has 15 amino acids. CDR3 region: CASSLVTSGVNEQFF. As DNA, the CDR3 is TGCGCCAGCAGCTTGGTTACTAGCGGGGTCAATGAGCAGTTCTTC.

This chain joins TRBV5-6 and TRBJ2-7; D may be TRBD1 (5 bases). From germline, CDR1 is SGHDT and CDR2 YYEEEE. This CDR3 has 14 amino acids. V lost 0 bases and J 5 bases, leaving 12 bases between the germline ends. CDR3 coding DNA: TGTGCCAGCAGCTTGGCAGGGATTACCCACGAGCAGTACTTC. Its protein is CASSLAGITHEQYF.

The gene calls are TRBV30 and TRBJ1-1; no definite D call. V lost 7 bases and J lost 0, with 15 bases in between. The CDR3 consists of 14 residues. Germline CDR1 GTSNPN, CDR2 SVGIG (reference sequence). In DNA, the CDR3 is TGTGCCTCTCGAGGGTTTAACATGAACACTGAAGCTTTCTTT. Translation: CASRGFNMNTEAFF.

This sequence joins TRBV29-1 and TRBJ2-1; D might be TRBD1 (5 bases). Germline lookup yields CDR1 SQVTM and CDR2 ANQGSEA. CDR3 length: 14 residues. Trimming removed 5 bases from V and 2 bases from J, with 13 bases in between. The CDR3 DNA is TGCAGCGTTTTGGCCGACAGAACCTACAATGAGCAGTTCTTC. Protein product: CSVLADRTYNEQFF.

The rearrangement links TRBV25-1 to TRBJ2-7; 11 bases map to TRBD2. Germline V gene data show CDR1 as MGHDK and CDR2 as SYGVNS. V dropped 5 bases and J dropped 3; count of bases not matched to a gene: 6. The CDR3 totals 15 residues. The CDR3 is CASSRLSGGVYEQYF. Here the CDR3 DNA reads TGTGCCAGCAGTAGACTTAGCGGGGGGGTCTACGAGCAGTACTTC.

This rearrangement joins TRBV5-1 to TRBJ2-1; TRBD2 matches at 7 bases. This CDR3 has 15 amino acids. CDR1 is SGHRS and CDR2 is YFSETQ in the germline V gene. V shed 4 bases, J shed 0 bases, and the junction held 4 bases outside the gene matches. The DNA for the CDR3 is TGCGCCAGCAGCCCATGGGGGGGCTCCTACAATGAGCAGTTCTTC. This encodes CASSPWGGSYNEQFF.

This clone appeared a single time. This chain links TRBV6-5 with TRBJ2-1, with 7 bases lining up with TRBD1. Per germline, CDR1 MNHEY and CDR2 SVGAGI. The CDR3 covers 15 residues. Trimming at V came to 6 bases and at J to 3 bases, leaving 8 bases not matched to a gene. The CDR3: CASSRPNRGYNEQFF. CDR3 sequence (DNA): TGTGCCAGCAGCCGACCTAACAGGGGCTACAATGAGCAGTTCTTC.

This clone was detected once. The genes are TRBV9 and TRBJ1-1; D uncertain. Germline V gene sequence: CDR1 SGDLS, CDR2 YYNGEE. The CDR3 covers 14 residues. V lost 0 bases and J lost 1, with 7 bases in between. The CDR3 bases are TGTGCCAGCAGCGTAGTTGGCGGGAACACTGAAGCTTTCTTT. Amino acid sequence: CASSVVGGNTEAFF.

The chain joins TRBV15 to TRBJ2-1; 8 positions match TRBD2. CDR1 is LNHNV, CDR2 YYDKDF, per germline (reference sequence). This CDR3 is built from 15 residues. With 1 base clipped from V and 8 bases from J, the junction kept 7 bases outside the gene matches. DNA of the CDR3: TGTGCCACCAGCAGAGGAAGTAGCGGGGCCTATGAGCAGTTCTTC. This translates into CATSRGSSGAYEQFF.

Turning to this clone: This CDR3 is also generated by other DNA sequences in the sample. J is TRBJ1-6 and V is TRBV5-1; D not certain. The CDR3 has 13 amino acids. Germline lookup yields CDR1 SGHRS and CDR2 YFSETQ. Deletions cut 0 bases from V and 10 bases from J, with 8 bases between. The chain's CDR3 is CASSLAGRSPLHF. The CDR3 region has the DNA TGCGCCAGCAGCTTGGCCGGGAGGTCACCCCTCCACTTT.

This clone was seen once. The rearrangement joins TRBV27 to TRBJ2-3; no firm D call. V was cut by 3 bases and J by 4 bases, with 8 bases left in between. There are 13 residues in the CDR3. Germline V gene sequence: CDR1 MNHEY, CDR2 SMNVEV (reference sequence). The CDR3: CASSFSSSDTQYF. In DNA, the CDR3 is TGTGCCAGCAGTTTTTCGTCTTCAGATACGCAGTATTTT.

The V gene is TRBV10-1, the J gene TRBJ1-5, with 9 bases matching TRBD1. The V gene's germline CDR1 is WNHNN and CDR2 SYGVQD (reference sequence). V shed 6 bases, J shed 6 bases, and the junction held 9 bases outside the gene matches. This CDR3 has 15 amino acids. CDR3 in amino acids: CASRTSGTGIQPQHF. The CDR3 DNA reads as TGCGCCAGCAGAACATCCGGGACAGGGATTCAGCCCCAGCATTTT.

This clone came up once. The chain employs TRBV5-1 and TRBJ1-2; TRBD1 is a possible D gene (6 bases). The CDR3 length is 15 residues. Germline CDR1 is SGHRS and CDR2 is YFSETQ. V was pared by 4 bases and J by 4 bases, with 17 bases between. CDR3 nucleotide sequence: TGCGCCAGCAGCCCTCAAACAGGGACACTCTATGGCTACACCTTC. Protein sequence: CASSPQTGTLYGYTF. Full variable domain (missing parts from reference TRBV5-1 and TRBJ1-2): KAGVTQTPRYLIKTRGQQVTLSCSPISGHRSVSWYQQTPGQGLQFLFEYFSETQRNKGNFPGRFSGRQFSNSRSEMNVSTLELGDSALYLCASSPQTGTLYGYTFGSGTRLTVV.

The genes are TRBV4-1 and TRBJ1-5, with a weak D call TRBD1 (6 bases). V lost 1 base to trimming and J lost 9 bases, with 16 bases between them. Germline V gene sequence: CDR1 MGHRA, CDR2 YSYEKL. This CDR3 is built from 15 residues. The CDR3 coding sequence is TGCGCCAGCAGCCAAGGGACAGCTGCAGGAGGGCCCCAGCATTTT. Residues: CASSQGTAAGGPQHF.

The rearrangement joins TRBV7-6 to TRBJ1-1; TRBD1 matches 9 bases. The CDR3 contains 15 residues. The trim removed 6 bases at V and 1 base at J, leaving 6 bases unmatched. CDR1 SGHVS and CDR2 FNYEAQ come from the germline V gene. The CDR3 is CASSHWGQGNTEAFF. CDR3 coding DNA: TGTGCCAGCAGTCACTGGGGACAGGGGAACACTGAAGCTTTCTTT.

V and J are TRBV5-6 and TRBJ2-1; a possible D gene is TRBD1 (5 bases). V shed 1 base and J shed 10 bases, with 15 bases lying between them. Germline CDR1 reads SGHDT; CDR2 reads YYEEEE. The CDR3 has 14 residues. The CDR3 protein is CASSLLHRSGEQFF. The CDR3 bases are TGTGCCAGCAGCTTGCTTCACAGGTCCGGAGAGCAGTTCTTC.

V and J are TRBV7-9 and TRBJ1-4, with D tentatively TRBD1 (6 bases). The CDR3 length is 15 residues. Trimming took off 3 bases at V and 4 bases at J, with 12 bases between the two ends. The V gene's germline CDR1 is SEHNR and CDR2 FQNEAQ (reference sequence). CDR3 region: CASSFLTGLNEKLFF. The CDR3 bases are TGTGCCAGCAGCTTCCTGACAGGTCTTAATGAAAAACTGTTTTTT.

The rearrangement uses TRBV5-1 and TRBJ1-3; D is unresolved. This CDR3 contains 16 residues. V lost 0 bases and J 0 bases, leaving 10 bases between the germline ends. Germline CDR1 reads SGHRS; CDR2 reads YFSETQ. CDR3 sequence reads: CASSLAGSGSGNTIYF. The CDR3, as DNA: TGCGCCAGCAGCTTGGCCGGCAGCGGCTCTGGAAACACCATATATTTT. Full variable domain (outside the CDR3, taken from reference TRBV5-1 and TRBJ1-3): KAGVTQTPRYLIKTRGQQVTLSCSPISGHRSVSWYQQTPGQGLQFLFEYFSETQRNKGNFPGRFSGRQFSNSRSEMNVSTLELGDSALYLCASSLAGSGSGNTIYFGEGSWLTVV.

The V gene is TRBV13, the J gene TRBJ2-2; D perhaps matches TRBD1 (5 bases). Trimming stripped 3 bases from V and 1 base from J, with 6 bases between. Germline CDR1 is PRHDT and CDR2 is FYEKMQ (reference sequence). The CDR3 consists of 14 residues. The CDR3 spells CASSFGQNTGELFF. The CDR3 DNA follows: TGTGCCAGCAGCTTCGGACAGAACACCGGGGAGCTGTTTTTT.

The J gene is TRBJ2-1, the V gene TRBV12-5, with 7 bases that match TRBD1. J lost 8 bases, V lost 3 bases, and 16 bases had no gene match. The CDR3 sequence is 17 residues long. Germline V gene sequence: CDR1 LGHNT, CDR2 FRNRAP. CDR3 nucleotides: TGTGCTAGTGGTTTCTTCACCGGGACAGTTTTAAACCATGAGCAGTTCTTC. Its protein is CASGFFTGTVLNHEQFF.